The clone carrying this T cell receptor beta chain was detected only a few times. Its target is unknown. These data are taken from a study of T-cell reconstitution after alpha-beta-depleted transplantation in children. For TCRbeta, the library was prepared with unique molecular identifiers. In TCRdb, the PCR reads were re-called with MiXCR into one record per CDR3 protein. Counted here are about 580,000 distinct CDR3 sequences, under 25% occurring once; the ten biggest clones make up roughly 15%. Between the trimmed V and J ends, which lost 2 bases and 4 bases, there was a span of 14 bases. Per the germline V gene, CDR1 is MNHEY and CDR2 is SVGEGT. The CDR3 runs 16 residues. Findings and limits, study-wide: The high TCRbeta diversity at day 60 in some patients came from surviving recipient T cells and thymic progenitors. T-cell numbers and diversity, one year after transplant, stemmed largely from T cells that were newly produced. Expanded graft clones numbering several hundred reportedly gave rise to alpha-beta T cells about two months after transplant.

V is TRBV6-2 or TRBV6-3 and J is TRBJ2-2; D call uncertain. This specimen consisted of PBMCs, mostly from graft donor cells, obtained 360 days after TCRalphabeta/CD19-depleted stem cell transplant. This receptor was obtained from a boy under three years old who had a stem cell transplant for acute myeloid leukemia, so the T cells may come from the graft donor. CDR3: CASSYASSSSTGELFF. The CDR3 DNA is TGTGCCAGCAGTTACGCGAGCTCTTCGAGCACCGGGGAGCTGTTTTTT.